Listed here is a single T cell receptor (beta chain). Antigen unknown. Systemic immunosuppression or autoimmune disease history was grounds to exclude patients. With baseline, cycle 4 day 1, and cycle 7 day 1 as timepoints, blood was sampled. This sample was included in a study of OX40 agonist ivuxolimab in advanced cancers. Overall study context: Prior therapy, whether anti-PD-1, anti-PD-L1 or anti-CTLA-4, was allowed, and roughly 40% had some. Study conclusions and caveats: On average, CD8+ T cells had more expanded clones than CD4+.

Measured with immunoSEQ multiplex PCR; TCRdb has only the in-frame clones, and not every one. Found here are roughly 100,000 clones, less than 85% of them singletons; the top ten hold under 7%. The CDR3 runs to 16 residues. V was clipped by 4 bases and J by 1 base; unmatched bases: 7. Germline V gene lookup returns CDR1 SGHTS and CDR2 YDEGEE. Sequenced material: CD4+ or CD8+ T cells sorted from blood, taken in a trial of the OX40 agonist ivuxolimab. The V gene is TRBV5-8, the J gene TRBJ2-3; 9 bases are shared with TRBD1. The TCR sequence derives from an adult with an advanced solid tumor such as melanoma, head and neck, liver or kidney cancer. CDR3 nucleotide sequence: TGTGCCAGCAGCCATCCGTGGACAGGGGGCACAGATACGCAGTATTTT. Translating gives CASSHPWTGGTDTQYF.